Below are 31 T cell receptor beta chains sequenced from a single sample in a study of blood T cells in healthy people across ages. Sample-barcoded 5' priming and a J-beta primer mix drove a second PCR of roughly 6 to 12 cycles. MiXCR, applied by TCRdb to the 5' RACE reads, yields one record per CDR3 protein. Here the sample spans approximately 580,000 distinct CDR3 sequences, 20% to 30% being singletons. A further study also used this sample, focusing on T cells of mothers and their children.

What was sequenced was blood. The receptors stem from a boy younger than 18 in good health.

V and J are TRBV25-1 and TRBJ2-1; D ambiguous. This CDR3 has 17 residues. V gave up 1 base and J gave up 4 bases, with 17 bases separating them. Germline CDR1 and CDR2: MGHDK and SYGVNS. This CDR3 is CASSESKEIAQYNEQFF. The CDR3 nucleotides read TGTGCCAGCAGTGAATCAAAGGAAATAGCCCAGTACAATGAGCAGTTCTTC.

This chain links TRBV5-1 with TRBJ1-6, with a tentative D call TRBD1 (6 bases). Trimming removed 3 bases at V and 7 bases at J, with 20 bases between. In germline, CDR1 is SGHRS, CDR2 YFSETQ. The CDR3 totals 17 residues. The CDR3 nucleotides read TGCGCCAGCAGCTACGGACAGTATATCCCCGGCAATTCACCCCTCCACTTT. Residues: CASSYGQYIPGNSPLHF.

With respect to this clonotype: The junction differs from germline at one of its ends, possibly a read error. V and J are TRBV12-3 or TRBV12-4 and TRBJ2-6; TRBD1 is a possible D gene (5 bases). The CDR3 sequence is 17 residues long. For the CDR3, the DNA is TGTGCCAGCAGTTTATTCATGGGTCGCTCTGGGGCCGACGTCCTGACTTTC. Its translation is CASSLFMGRSGADVLTF.

This clonotype was recorded a few times. The CDR3 region has the DNA TGTGCCACCAGCAGAGCGCTAGCGGGAGTACAAGAGACCCAGTACTTC. This gives the protein CATSRALAGVQETQYF. The V and J genes are TRBV15 and TRBJ2-5, with 10 bases aligning to TRBD2. Per germline, CDR1 LNHNV and CDR2 YYDKDF (reference sequence). Trimming at V came to 1 base and at J to 2 bases, leaving 4 bases not matched to a gene. This CDR3 comprises 16 residues. Complete variable domain (other parts from reference TRBV15 and TRBJ2-5): DAMVIQNPRYQVTQFGKPVTLSCSQTLNHNVMYWYQQKSSQAPKLLFHYYDKDFNNEADTPDNFQSRRPNTSFCFLDIRSPGLGDTAMYLCATSRALAGVQETQYFGPGTRLLVL.

This clonotype has ten or more counts. As DNA, the CDR3 is TGTGCCAGCAGCTTAATGGGACTAGCGGGAGATGAGCAGTTCTTC. Encoded protein: CASSLMGLAGDEQFF. V and J are TRBV7-8 and TRBJ2-1; 14 bases are a match to TRBD2. The CDR3 consists of 15 residues. The V gene's germline CDR1 is SGHVS and CDR2 FQNEAQ. V lost 2 bases to trimming and J lost 8 bases; unmatched junction nucleotides: 2. The full variable domain, with the rest looked up from reference TRBV7-8 and TRBJ2-1, is GAGVSQSPRYKVAKRGQDVALRCDPISGHVSLFWYQQALGQGPEFLTYFQNEAQLDKSGLPSDRFFAERPEGSVSTLKIQRTQQEDSAVYLCASSLMGLAGDEQFFGPGTRLTVL.

J is TRBJ1-4 and V is TRBV11-2; D is ambiguous. CDR1 is SGHAT and CDR2 is FQNNGV in the germline V gene. The CDR3 consists of 14 residues. Trimming took off 3 bases at V and 4 bases at J, with 9 bases between the two ends. The CDR3 region is CASSFGRINEKLFF. The CDR3 bases are TGTGCCAGCAGCTTCGGCAGGATTAATGAAAAACTGTTTTTT.

This chain links TRBV28 with TRBJ1-6, with D tentatively TRBD1 (5 bases). The CDR3 has 15 residues. Trimming shortened V by 4 bases and J by 5 bases, and 12 bases separated the two germline ends. Germline CDR1 MDHEN, CDR2 SYDVKM. This CDR3 reads CASSSSGVNNSPLHF. The CDR3 DNA reads TGTGCCAGCAGTTCCTCGGGGGTAAATAATTCACCCCTCCACTTT.

The chain combines TRBV7-2 with TRBJ2-2; D possibly matches TRBD1 or TRBD2 (6 bases each). This CDR3 spans 12 amino acids. Deletions cut 5 bases from V and 9 bases from J, with 10 bases between. The germline V gene encodes CDR1 SGHTA and CDR2 FQGNSA. CDR3 sequence (DNA): TGTGCCAGCAGCCGGGGGCGGCGGGAGCTGTTTTTT. This translates into CASSRGRRELFF.

This rearrangement joins TRBV12-3 or TRBV12-4 to TRBJ1-5, with TRBD1 matching 7 bases. The CDR3 is made up of 16 amino acids. Trimming removed 4 bases from V and 6 bases from J; junction bases left unmatched: 12. CDR3 sequence: CASSSKAGGTTQPQHF. CDR3 sequence (DNA): TGTGCCAGCAGTTCGAAGGCAGGGGGAACAACTCAGCCCCAGCATTTT.

J is TRBJ1-1 and V is TRBV20-1; D call uncertain. V gave up 2 bases and J gave up 0 bases, with 7 bases separating them. The CDR3 has 13 residues. The V gene's germline CDR1 is DFQATT and CDR2 SNEGSKA (reference sequence). CDR3 region: CSARLSVNTEAFF. DNA of the CDR3: TGCAGTGCTAGACTGTCGGTGAACACTGAAGCTTTCTTT.

This clonotype has only a few counts. The rearrangement joins TRBV12-3 or TRBV12-4 to TRBJ2-2; TRBD2 matches at 13 bases. The length of the CDR3 is 15 residues. J was trimmed by 3 bases and V by 7 bases; bases with no gene match: 2. The DNA of the CDR3 is TGTGCCAGCATCGGACTAGCGGGGGACACCGGGGAGCTGTTTTTT. Protein sequence: CASIGLAGDTGELFF.

The sample holds a few counts of this clonotype. J is TRBJ1-1 and V is TRBV7-2, with D tentatively TRBD1 (5 bases). This CDR3 comprises 14 residues. Trimming left V 4 bases short and J 7 bases short, with 16 bases between. CDR1 and CDR2 from the germline V gene are SGHTA and FQGNSA. CDR3 nucleotide sequence: TGTGCCAGCAGCTCGTTGACAGAGAGAGTTGAAGCTTTCTTT. This translates into CASSSLTERVEAFF.

This clonotype was recorded a few times. The V gene is TRBV27, the J gene TRBJ2-6, with D possibly matching TRBD2 (6 bases). The V and J ends lost 6 bases and 0 bases respectively, with 21 bases between them. The CDR3 contains 19 residues. Germline V gives CDR1 MNHEY, CDR2 SMNVEV (reference sequence). In DNA, the CDR3 is TGTGCCAGCAGCCAACTAGCTGCTATATCCCTCTCTGGGGCCAACGTCCTGACTTTC. Its translation is CASSQLAAISLSGANVLTF.

The rearrangement links TRBV5-1 to TRBJ2-2; 7 bases are shared with TRBD2. V shed 3 bases, J shed 1 base, and the junction held 12 bases outside the gene matches. This CDR3 region has 18 residues. CDR1 and CDR2 (germline): SGHRS, YFSETQ. In DNA, the CDR3 is TGCGCCAGCAGCTCTGGACTGGCGGGAGAAAGGAACACCGGGGAGCTGTTTTTT. It yields the protein CASSSGLAGERNTGELFF.

This clonotype was counted only a few times. A junction boundary mismatches the germline segment, possibly from a read error. V gene TRBV20-1 combines with J gene TRBJ2-3; D uncertain. Per germline, CDR1 DFQATT and CDR2 SNEGSKA (reference sequence). The CDR3 totals 12 residues. CDR3 in DNA: TGCAGTGCTAGAGATCAGGCAGATGCGCAGTATTTT. Its protein product is CSARDQADAQYF.

The chain recombines TRBV7-9 with TRBJ2-3; 9 bases agree with TRBD2. V shed 3 bases, J shed 4 bases, and the junction held 5 bases outside the gene matches. The germline CDR1 and CDR2 sequences are SEHNR and FQNEAQ (reference sequence). The CDR3 loop spans 15 amino acids. CDR3 in amino acids: CASSFLAGVADTQYF. Here the CDR3 DNA reads TGTGCCAGCAGCTTTTTAGCGGGGGTGGCAGATACGCAGTATTTT.

The rearrangement links TRBV6-2 or TRBV6-3 to TRBJ1-2; no definite D call. CDR3 length equals 15 residues. Germline assignment: CDR1 MNHEY and CDR2 SVGEGT. Trimming left V 0 bases short and J 7 bases short, with 15 bases between. This CDR3 is CASSYSNGGASGYTF. In nucleotides, the CDR3 is TGTGCCAGCAGTTACTCGAACGGAGGCGCGTCTGGCTACACCTTC.

A note on this clonotype: An end of the junction does not agree with germline; a read error may underlie this. The chain recombines TRBV7-7 with TRBJ2-7, with TRBD1 matching over 10 bases. CDR1 is SSHAT and CDR2 is FNYEAQ in the germline V gene (reference sequence). This CDR3 spans 15 amino acids. CDR3 DNA: TGTGCTAGCAGCCCCGGGACAGGGGATTCGGACGAGCAGTACTTC. Translation gives CASSPGTGDSDEQYF.

This clonotype was detected a few times. V gene TRBV30 combines with J gene TRBJ1-2; D possibly corresponds to TRBD1 (5 bases). The CDR3 runs 12 residues. Trimming pared 5 bases from V and 8 bases from J, leaving 15 bases between. Germline V CDR1 and CDR2: GTSNPN, SVGIG (reference sequence). CDR3 coding DNA: TGTGCCTGGGACGCCCGGGGCATGGGCTACACCTTC. It yields the protein CAWDARGMGYTF.

The genes are TRBV6-6 and TRBJ2-3; tentatively, D is TRBD1 or TRBD2 (5 bases each). Trimming cost V 8 bases and J 4 bases, with 13 bases left between them. Germline V gene sequence: CDR1 MNHNY, CDR2 SVGAGI (reference sequence). This CDR3 is 13 amino acids long. CDR3 amino acids: CASVSEGSDTQYF. The DNA of the CDR3 is TGTGCCAGCGTCAGTGAGGGGTCAGATACGCAGTATTTT.

This clonotype was detected many times. V usage is TRBV4-3 and J usage is TRBJ1-5, with a weak D call TRBD1 (6 bases). The CDR3 sequence is 16 residues long. V was shortened by 0 bases and J by 2 bases, with 11 bases between the two germline ends. Germline V gene data show CDR1 as LGHNA and CDR2 as YSLEER. CDR3 nucleotides: TGCGCCAGCAGCCAAGACATCAGGGGAGGCAATCAGCCCCAGCATTTT. It specifies CASSQDIRGGNQPQHF.

J is TRBJ2-5 and V is TRBV11-2; D may correspond to TRBD1 or TRBD2 (5 bases each). The germline CDR1 and CDR2 sequences are SGHAT and FQNNGV. V lost 5 bases to trimming and J lost 1 base, with 14 bases between them. The CDR3 spans 15 residues. CDR3 in amino acids: CASSQGLRGQETQYF. In DNA, the CDR3 is TGTGCCAGCAGCCAGGGTTTGAGGGGCCAAGAGACCCAGTACTTC.

The chain has TRBV7-9 and TRBJ2-7; no clear D. Deletions cut 4 bases from V and 0 bases from J, with 10 bases between. This CDR3 comprises 14 residues. Germline CDR1 and CDR2: SEHNR and FQNEAQ (reference sequence). The CDR3 DNA reads as TGTGCCAGCAGCTCGCCGGACGGCTCCTACGAGCAGTACTTC. The encoded protein is CASSSPDGSYEQYF.

The table lists this clonotype with a few counts. A much larger clone sits a single nucleotide away, making a read error possible. The chain is built from TRBV7-9 and TRBJ2-6, with D possibly matching TRBD1 (5 bases). The CDR3 has 15 residues. The germline CDR1 and CDR2 sequences are SEHNR and FQNEAQ (reference sequence). The CDR3 loop reads CASSLTESGANVPTF. Here the CDR3 DNA reads TGTGCCAGCAGCTTAACAGAATCTGGGGCCAACGTCCCGACTTTC.

A remark on this clonotype: One end of the junction fails to match germline, which may point to a read error. The rearrangement links TRBV7-2 to TRBJ1-1; no reliable D call. Germline CDR1 SGHTA, CDR2 FQGNSA. This CDR3 is 13 amino acids long. CDR3 nucleotides: TGTGCCAGCAGCTTAGGTGTTAACACTGAAGTTTTCTTT. Amino acids: CASSLGVNTEVFF.

CDR3 amino acids: CAISERGSDTEAFF. For the CDR3, the DNA is TGTGCCATCAGTGAACGGGGTTCCGACACTGAAGCTTTCTTT. The J gene is TRBJ1-1, the V gene TRBV10-3; no definite D call. Germline V lookup: CDR1 ENHRY, CDR2 SYGVKD. The CDR3 extends over 14 amino acids. V dropped 3 bases and J dropped 3 bases, with 11 bases sitting between them.

The genes are TRBV7-2 and TRBJ1-5; a weak D match, TRBD1 (5 bases). CDR1 is SGHTA and CDR2 is FQGNSA in the germline V gene. The CDR3 totals 14 residues. Trimming pared 1 base from V and 6 bases from J, leaving 10 bases between. The CDR3 reads CASSLDRWGQPQHF. The CDR3 DNA follows: TGTGCCAGCAGCTTAGACAGGTGGGGTCAGCCCCAGCATTTT.

There are a few counts of this clonotype. The rearrangement joins TRBV10-3 to TRBJ2-1; 8 positions match TRBD1. There are 13 residues in the CDR3. V lost 11 bases to trimming and J lost 8 bases; unmatched junction nucleotides: 11. Per the germline V gene, CDR1 is ENHRY and CDR2 is SYGVKD. The CDR3 DNA sequence: TGTGCCGCGCTCCAGGGGGCAGGGGATGAGCAGTTCTTC. This translates into CAALQGAGDEQFF.

The chain recombines TRBV2 with TRBJ2-5; D gene uncertain. Per the germline V gene, CDR1 is SNHLY and CDR2 is FYNNEI. V lost 8 bases and J 5 bases, leaving 3 bases between the germline ends. The length of the CDR3 is 9 residues. The CDR3, as DNA: TGTGCCAGCGCGGAGACCCAGTACTTC. Translating gives CASAETQYF. The full variable domain, completed using reference TRBV2 and TRBJ2-5, is EPEVTQTPSHQVTQMGQEVILRCVPISNHLYFYWYRQILGQKVEFLVSFYNNEISEKSEIFDDQFSVERPDGSNFTLKIRSTKLEDSAMYFCASAETQYFGPGTRLLVL.

This chain links TRBV28 with TRBJ2-5; D gene unclear. The J call is uncertain, as TRBJ2-7 better fits the DNA end. Per the germline V gene, CDR1 is MDHEN and CDR2 is SYDVKM. This CDR3 is built from 14 residues. The DNA for the CDR3 is TGTGCCAGCAGTTTCGATTGGCAGGCCTACGAGCAGTACTTC. Protein sequence: CASSFDWQAYEQYF.

V is TRBV9 and J is TRBJ2-5; unclear D gene. The last part of the DNA fits TRBJ2-7 better; the J call may be wrong. CDR3 length equals 18 residues. The germline V gene has CDR1 SGDLS and CDR2 YYNGEE. The CDR3 here is CASSVDARGSDPPYEQYF. The DNA for the CDR3 is TGTGCCAGCAGCGTAGATGCCCGTGGCTCTGATCCCCCCTACGAGCAGTACTTC.